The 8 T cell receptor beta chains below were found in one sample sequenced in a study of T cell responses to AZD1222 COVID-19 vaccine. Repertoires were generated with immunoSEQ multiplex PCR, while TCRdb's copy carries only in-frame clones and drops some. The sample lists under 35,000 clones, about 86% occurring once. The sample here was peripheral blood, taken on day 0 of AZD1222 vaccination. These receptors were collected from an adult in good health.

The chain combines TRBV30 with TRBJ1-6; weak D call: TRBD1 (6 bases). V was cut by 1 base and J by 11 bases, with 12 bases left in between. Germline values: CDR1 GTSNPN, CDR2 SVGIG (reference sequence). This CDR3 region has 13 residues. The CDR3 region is CAWSAQGLTPLHF. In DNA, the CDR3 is TGTGCCTGGAGTGCACAGGGATTGACACCCCTCCACTTT.

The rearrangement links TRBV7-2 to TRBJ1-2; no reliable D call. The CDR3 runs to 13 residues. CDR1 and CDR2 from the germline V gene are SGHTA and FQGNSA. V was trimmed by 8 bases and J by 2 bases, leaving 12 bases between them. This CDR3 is CASAPYLNYGYTF. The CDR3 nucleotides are TGTGCCAGCGCCCCCTATTTAAACTATGGCTACACCTTC.

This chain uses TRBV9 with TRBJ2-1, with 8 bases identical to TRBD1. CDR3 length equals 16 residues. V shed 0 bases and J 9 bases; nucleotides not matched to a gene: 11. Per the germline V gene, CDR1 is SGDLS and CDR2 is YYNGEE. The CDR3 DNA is TGTGCCAGCAGCGTAGGTGACAGTCAGGGGGCCTTTGAGCAGTTCTTC. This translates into CASSVGDSQGAFEQFF. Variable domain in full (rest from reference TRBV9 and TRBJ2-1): DSGVTQTPKHLITATGQRVTLRCSPRSGDLSVYWYQQSLDQGLQFLIQYYNGEERAKGNILERFSAQQFPDLHSELNLSSLELGDSALYFCASSVGDSQGAFEQFFGPGTRLTVL.

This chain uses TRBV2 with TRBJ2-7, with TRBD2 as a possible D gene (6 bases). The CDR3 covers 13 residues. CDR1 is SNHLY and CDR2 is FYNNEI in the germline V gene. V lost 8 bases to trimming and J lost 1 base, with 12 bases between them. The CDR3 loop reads CASGGVGSYEQYF. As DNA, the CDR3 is TGTGCCAGCGGAGGGGTGGGGTCCTACGAGCAGTACTTC.

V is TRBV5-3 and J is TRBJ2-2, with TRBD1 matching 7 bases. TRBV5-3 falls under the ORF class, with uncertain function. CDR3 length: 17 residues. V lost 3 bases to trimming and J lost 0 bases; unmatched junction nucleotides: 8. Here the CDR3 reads CARSSARDSSNTGELFF. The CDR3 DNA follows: TGTGCCAGAAGCTCAGCAAGGGACAGCTCGAACACCGGGGAGCTGTTTTTT.

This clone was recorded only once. CDR3 region: CASSRHVSSTNEKLFF. DNA for the CDR3: TGTGCCAGTAGTAGGCATGTATCCTCAACTAATGAAAAACTGTTTTTT. The V and J genes are TRBV19 and TRBJ1-4; no firm D call. Trimming pared 4 bases from V and 0 bases from J, leaving 12 bases between. The germline V gene has CDR1 LNHDA and CDR2 SQIVND (reference sequence). The CDR3 is made up of 16 amino acids.

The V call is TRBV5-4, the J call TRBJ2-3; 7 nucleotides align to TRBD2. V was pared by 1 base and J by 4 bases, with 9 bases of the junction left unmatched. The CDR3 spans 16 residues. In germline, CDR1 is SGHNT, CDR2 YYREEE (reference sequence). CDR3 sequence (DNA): TGTGCCAGCAGCTTGAAACTAGCGCAACTTGCAGATACGCAGTATTTT. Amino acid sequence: CASSLKLAQLADTQYF.

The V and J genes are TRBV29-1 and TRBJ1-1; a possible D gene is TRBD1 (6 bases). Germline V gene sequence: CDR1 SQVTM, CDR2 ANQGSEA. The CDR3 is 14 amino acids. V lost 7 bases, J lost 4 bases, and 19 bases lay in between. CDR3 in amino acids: CSANEQGAITEAFF. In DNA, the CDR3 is TGCAGCGCCAATGAACAGGGAGCTATCACTGAAGCTTTCTTT.